Listed below are T cell receptor beta chains from one sample, sequenced in a study of breast tumors, draining lymph nodes, adjacent tissues. TCRdb re-derived calls from the multiplex PCR reads in MiXCR, one entry per CDR3 protein. The sample holds about 60,000 distinct CDR3 sequences, approximately 57% seen once. The sequenced sample was breast tumor tissue. The receptors originated from a female donor with breast cancer. Some clones in this sample may be carry-over from other donors' samples. Both conserved end residues are part of each CDR3. D genes are given only for firm matches. The size field is filled for only some rows; it gives once, few, many or a size class.

.	TRBJ2-7	TRBV29-1	.	CSVEGVVPYEQYF	TGCAGCGTTGAAGGGGTCGTTCCCTACGAGCAGTACTTC
.	TRBJ2-7	TRBV2	.	CASSLRADEQYF	TGTGCCAGCAGCTTACGAGCGGACGAGCAGTACTTC
.	TRBJ1-3	TRBV5-1	.	CASSLGRAPIGNTIYF	TGCGCCAGCAGCTTGGGGCGGGCCCCCATCGGAAACACCATATATTTT
.	TRBJ2-2	TRBV7-8	.	CASSLIQNTGELFF	TGTGCCAGCAGCTTAATACAGAACACCGGGGAGCTGTTTTTT
medium-sized	TRBJ2-1	TRBV29-1	TRBD1	CSAPGTGNVNEQFF	TGCAGCGCACCCGGGACAGGGAACGTCAATGAGCAGTTCTTC
.	TRBJ2-7	TRBV9	.	CASSTDGGIEQYF	TGTGCCAGCAGCACTGACGGTGGTATTGAGCAGTACTTC
.	TRBJ1-4	TRBV15	.	CATSAGVGSTNEKLFF	TGTGCCACCAGCGCGGGGGTGGGGTCAACTAATGAAAAACTGTTTTTT
.	TRBJ1-4	TRBV11-2	.	CASSLVPGRNEKLFF	TGTGCCAGCAGCTTAGTCCCGGGGAGGAATGAAAAACTGTTTTTT
once	TRBJ1-4	TRBV9	.	CASSVEDSTDEKLFF	TGTGCCAGCAGCGTAGAAGACTCCACGGATGAAAAACTGTTTTTT
medium-sized	TRBJ1-4	TRBV12-3/TRBV12-4	.	CASSPLTGEGNEKLFF	TGTGCCAGCAGTCCCCTGACAGGTGAGGGAAATGAAAAACTGTTTTTT
many	TRBJ2-7	TRBV20-1	.	CSARDSDGLAYEQYF	TGCAGTGCTAGAGATTCCGACGGTCTTGCCTACGAGCAGTACTTC
once	TRBJ2-2	TRBV2	TRBD2	CASRLDSGAANTGELFF	TGTGCCAGCAGGTTAGACAGCGGGGCGGCGAACACCGGGGAGCTGTTTTTT
.	TRBJ1-4	TRBV12-3/TRBV12-4	.	CASSFGPWVSDEKLFF	TGTGCCAGCAGTTTCGGACCATGGGTTAGTGATGAAAAACTGTTTTTT
.	TRBJ1-1	TRBV2	TRBD1	CACSITGGTTEAFF	TGTGCCTGCTCTATCACAGGGGGGACCACTGAAGCTTTCTTT
.	TRBJ2-7	TRBV5-6	TRBD1	CASSRTGGPSYEQYF	TGTGCCAGCAGCCGGACAGGGGGCCCTTCCTACGAGCAGTACTTC
many	TRBJ1-2	TRBV19	.	CASSIMDRYTF	TGTGCCAGTAGTATAATGGATCGCTACACCTTC
many	TRBJ2-7	TRBV11-2	.	CASSLGARWGSYEQYF	TGTGCCAGCAGCTTAGGGGCGCGGTGGGGCTCCTACGAGCAGTACTTC
.	TRBJ1-5	TRBV6-5	.	CVSSRDVNQPQHF	TGTGTCAGCAGTCGGGACGTCAATCAGCCCCAGCATTTT
many	TRBJ1-1	TRBV9	.	CASSPRTGNTEAFF	TGTGCCAGCAGCCCCCGGACGGGGAACACTGAAGCTTTCTTT
.	TRBJ2-2	TRBV7-9	TRBD1	CASIQPGTVSTGELFF	TGTGCCAGCATCCAACCCGGGACAGTGAGCACCGGGGAGCTGTTTTTT
many	TRBJ1-3	TRBV25-1	.	CASGGGGDGNTIYF	TGTGCCAGCGGGGGGGGAGGGGATGGAAACACCATATATTTT
many	TRBJ2-1	TRBV18	.	CASSPNEQFF	TGTGCCAGCTCACCCAATGAGCAGTTCTTC
.	TRBJ2-6	TRBV11-2	TRBD2	CASSHGLAGANVLTF	TGTGCCAGCAGCCACGGACTAGCGGGGGCCAACGTCCTGACTTTC
.	TRBJ2-5	TRBV7-9	TRBD2	CASSLVLAGHQETQYF	TGTGCCAGCAGCTTAGTTCTAGCGGGCCACCAAGAGACCCAGTACTTC
.	TRBJ2-7	TRBV29-1	TRBD2	CSVGSGRSHERYF	TGCAGCGTTGGCAGCGGGAGATCCCACGAGCGGTACTTC
many	TRBJ1-3	TRBV6-6	TRBD1	CASSPVGTGVRNTIYF	TGTGCCAGCAGTCCCGTTGGGACAGGGGTTAGGAACACCATATATTTT
once	TRBJ1-4	TRBV5-1	.	CASSLRGHDNEKLFF	TGCGCCAGCAGCTTGCGAGGGCACGACAATGAAAAACTGTTTTTT
.	TRBJ1-2	TRBV6-6	.	CASSYQGENYGYTF	TGTGCCAGCAGTTACCAGGGAGAAAACTATGGCTACACCTTC
.	TRBJ2-1	TRBV6-6	TRBD2	CASSHSISSGGAPYNEQFF	TGTGCCAGCAGTCACTCGATAAGTAGCGGGGGGGCCCCCTACAATGAGCAGTTCTTC
many	TRBJ1-5	TRBV18	TRBD1	CASSPFGQDSNQPQHF	TGTGCCAGCTCACCATTTGGACAGGATAGCAATCAGCCCCAGCATTTT
.	TRBJ2-3	TRBV6-5	.	CASSYFRADTQYF	TGTGCCAGCAGTTACTTCAGGGCAGATACGCAGTATTTT
.	TRBJ2-7	TRBV6-4	.	CASSSGNPPREQYF	TGTGCCAGCAGTTCAGGGAATCCCCCACGAGAGCAGTACTTC
.	TRBJ2-2	TRBV7-9	.	CASSLAAGAGELFF	TGTGCCAGCAGCTTAGCTGCAGGGGCTGGGGAGCTGTTTTTT
.	TRBJ1-4	TRBV4-1	TRBD1	CASGQATGGYEKLFF	TGCGCCAGCGGCCAAGCGACAGGGGGCTACGAAAAACTGTTTTTT
.	TRBJ1-2	TRBV7-9	.	CASSLAAMGYTF	TGTGCCAGCAGCTTAGCTGCTATGGGCTACACCTTC
many	TRBJ1-5	TRBV18	TRBD1	CASSPSGGGGQPQHF	TGTGCCAGCTCACCCTCAGGGGGCGGAGGTCAGCCCCAGCATTTT
.	TRBJ1-6	TRBV15	TRBD1	CATSRSSGTGISNSPLHF	TGTGCCACCAGCAGATCCAGCGGGACAGGCATATCAAATTCACCCCTCCACTTC
.	TRBJ2-3	TRBV7-3	.	CASSQGSRDTQYF	TGTGCCAGCAGCCAGGGGAGTCGGGATACGCAGTATTTT
.	TRBJ2-7	TRBV7-9	TRBD1	CASSSRQGGSYEQYF	TGTGCCAGCAGCTCCCGACAGGGGGGATCCTACGAGCAGTACTTC
many	TRBJ2-2	TRBV30	.	CAWSPGLNTGELFF	TGTGCCTGGAGCCCCGGACTTAACACCGGGGAGCTGTTTTTT
many	TRBJ2-2	TRBV7-9	.	CASRRDRQTGELFF	TGTGCCAGCAGACGTGATAGACAAACCGGGGAGCTGTTTTTT
.	TRBJ1-4	TRBV9	.	CASSFRGEEKLFF	TGTGCCAGCAGTTTTAGGGGTGAAGAAAAACTGTTTTTT
many	TRBJ1-1	TRBV7-8	.	CASSPTGGRGTEAFF	TGTGCCAGCAGCCCAACGGGGGGCAGGGGCACTGAAGCTTTCTTT
many	TRBJ1-2	TRBV6-5	TRBD1	CASRPRQGRYTF	TGTGCCAGCAGACCCCGACAGGGGCGCTACACCTTC
.	TRBJ2-7	TRBV20-1	.	CSRLSSNYGYEQYF	TGCAGCAGACTGTCGTCTAACTATGGCTACGAGCAGTACTTC
many	TRBJ2-6	TRBV20-1	.	CSAGRLSSGANVLTF	TGCAGTGCTGGGCGACTATCCTCTGGGGCCAACGTCCTGACTTTC
.	TRBJ2-3	TRBV20-1	TRBD2	CSARDWTSGTDTQYF	TGCAGTGCTAGAGATTGGACTAGCGGGACTGATACGCAGTATTTT
many	TRBJ2-2	TRBV12-3/TRBV12-4	.	CASSFAPGAGELFF	TGTGCCAGCAGTTTCGCGCCGGGGGCCGGGGAGCTGTTTTTT
many	TRBJ1-6	TRBV11-2	.	CASSLAGKDNSPLHF	TGTGCCAGCAGCTTAGCAGGGAAGGATAATTCACCCCTCCACTTT
once	TRBJ2-3	TRBV24-1	.	CATSDLRQKNEQYF	TGTGCCACCAGTGATTTGCGGCAGAAGAATGAGCAGTATTTT